This is a list of T cell receptor beta chains from one sample in a study of spatial heterogeneity in lung cancer. TCRdb reprocessed the 5' RACE reads with MiXCR, giving one entry per CDR3 protein. This table has under 150,000 distinct CDR3 sequences, 10% to 13% appearing once. Sequencing used PBMCs, obtained at follow-up. The source is a female donor with early-stage non-small cell lung cancer. Both conserved end residues are part of each CDR3. D genes are given only for firm matches. Clone size is given for some rows only: seen once, a few or many times, or a class if the clone is expanded.

D: -
V: TRBV29-1
J: TRBJ1-1
size: few
CDR3: CSVQPGTGAFF
DNA: TGCAGCGTTCAACCAGGGACCGGAGCTTTCTTT

D: TRBD1
V: TRBV18
J: TRBJ2-1
size: -
CDR3: CASSPPGTGVNEQFF
DNA: TGTGCCAGCTCACCACCGGGGACAGGTGTCAATGAGCAGTTCTTC

D: TRBD1
V: TRBV12-3/TRBV12-4
J: TRBJ1-6
size: few
CDR3: CASSGQGSYNSPLHF
DNA: TGTGCCAGCAGCGGACAGGGGTCTTATAATTCACCCCTCCACTTT

D: -
V: TRBV29-1
J: TRBJ2-1
size: -
CDR3: CSASAASSYNEQFF
DNA: TGCAGCGCCTCAGCGGCGAGCTCCTACAATGAGCAGTTCTTC

D: TRBD1
V: TRBV25-1
J: TRBJ2-7
size: -
CDR3: CASSDRGQGYEQYF
DNA: TGTGCCAGCAGTGATCGGGGACAGGGTTACGAGCAGTACTTC

D: -
V: TRBV12-3/TRBV12-4
J: TRBJ2-2
size: many
CDR3: CASSLGMARLTNTGELFF
DNA: TGTGCCAGCAGTTTAGGTATGGCGAGACTAACGAACACCGGGGAGCTGTTTTTT

D: TRBD1
V: TRBV24-1
J: TRBJ2-1
size: few
CDR3: CATSDLHSGTGQFF
DNA: TGTGCCACCAGTGATTTGCACAGTGGGACAGGGCAGTTCTTC

D: TRBD2
V: TRBV10-1
J: TRBJ2-7
size: -
CDR3: CASGSGTSEDEQYF
DNA: TGCGCCAGCGGATCCGGGACTAGCGAGGACGAGCAGTACTTC

D: -
V: TRBV12-3/TRBV12-4
J: TRBJ2-5
size: few
CDR3: CASRRLSETQYF
DNA: TGTGCCAGCAGAAGACTCTCTGAGACCCAGTACTTC

D: -
V: TRBV24-1
J: TRBJ2-3
size: few
CDR3: CATSVGGLSTDTQYF
DNA: TGTGCCACCAGTGTAGGAGGTCTTAGCACAGATACGCAGTATTTT

D: -
V: TRBV25-1
J: TRBJ1-4
size: few
CDR3: CASSRRTPGHYEKLFF
DNA: TGTGCCAGCAGTAGGCGGACCCCAGGTCATTATGAAAAACTGTTTTTT

D: -
V: TRBV4-3
J: TRBJ2-3
size: -
CDR3: CASSLYLYPGTDTQYF
DNA: TGCGCCAGCAGCCTGTATTTGTATCCGGGGACAGATACGCAGTATTTT

D: TRBD1
V: TRBV24-1
J: TRBJ1-2
size: few
CDR3: CATSEQGNYGYTF
DNA: TGTGCCACCAGTGAACAGGGGAACTATGGCTACACCTTC

D: TRBD2
V: TRBV5-6
J: TRBJ2-1
size: few
CDR3: CATLSQRGYNEQFF
DNA: TGTGCCACCCTGTCCCAGCGGGGGTACAATGAGCAGTTCTTC

D: -
V: TRBV29-1
J: TRBJ2-1
size: -
CDR3: CSVEDRGWATYNEQFF
DNA: TGCAGCGTTGAAGATAGGGGCTGGGCAACCTACAATGAGCAGTTCTTC

D: -
V: TRBV2
J: TRBJ1-5
size: -
CDR3: CASSVGNTGSQPQHF
DNA: TGTGCCAGCAGTGTCGGAAATACAGGGTCCCAGCCCCAGCATTTT

D: -
V: TRBV5-4
J: TRBJ2-2
size: -
CDR3: CASSLGVRGIPPGELFF
DNA: TGTGCCAGCAGCTTGGGGGTTAGGGGGATTCCGCCCGGGGAGCTGTTTTTT

D: -
V: TRBV11-2
J: TRBJ1-5
size: few
CDR3: CASSIGQTNQPQHF
DNA: TGTGCCAGCAGCATAGGACAAACTAATCAGCCCCAGCATTTT

D: -
V: TRBV7-2
J: TRBJ2-2
size: once
CDR3: CVSITYKPSPAGELFF
DNA: TGTGTCAGCATCACTTATAAGCCCAGTCCGGCCGGGGAGCTGTTTTTT

D: -
V: TRBV28
J: TRBJ1-2
size: few
CDR3: CASSLPLPHGYTF
DNA: TGTGCCAGCAGCCTCCCCCTCCCCCATGGCTACACCTTC

D: -
V: TRBV28
J: TRBJ2-7
size: few
CDR3: CASLNAAPYEQYF
DNA: TGTGCCAGCCTCAATGCGGCCCCCTACGAGCAGTACTTC

D: -
V: TRBV29-1
J: TRBJ2-2
size: -
CDR3: CSVSRTGAGELFF
DNA: TGCAGCGTTAGTCGGACGGGGGCCGGGGAGCTGTTTTTT

D: TRBD1
V: TRBV12-3/TRBV12-4
J: TRBJ1-1
size: few
CDR3: CASSDSGTGGPEAFF
DNA: TGTGCCAGCAGCGATTCCGGGACAGGGGGCCCTGAAGCTTTCTTT

D: -
V: TRBV11-2
J: TRBJ2-6
size: -
CDR3: CASSLGSRLPPSGANVLTF
DNA: TGTGCCAGCAGCTTAGGCTCCAGGCTTCCCCCTTCTGGGGCCAACGTCCTGACTTTC

D: TRBD1
V: TRBV7-2
J: TRBJ2-5
size: -
CDR3: CASSPGQGGETQYF
DNA: TGTGCCAGCAGCCCCGGACAGGGAGGAGAGACCCAGTACTTC

D: -
V: TRBV11-2
J: TRBJ1-6
size: -
CDR3: CASSSNNSPLHF
DNA: TGTGCCAGCAGCTCCAATAATTCACCCCTCCACTTT

D: -
V: TRBV5-1
J: TRBJ1-2
size: few
CDR3: CASSLAQGLNGYTF
DNA: TGCGCCAGCAGCTTGGCCCAGGGGCTTAATGGCTACACCTTC

D: -
V: TRBV27
J: TRBJ2-3
size: many
CDR3: CASSLLASLSTDTQYF
DNA: TGTGCCAGCAGTTTATTGGCCTCCCTTTCCACAGATACGCAGTATTTT

D: -
V: TRBV3-1
J: TRBJ2-6
size: few
CDR3: CASSQPTGLTSGANVLTF
DNA: TGTGCCAGCAGCCAACCAACAGGCCTTACTTCTGGGGCCAACGTCCTGACTTTC

D: -
V: TRBV21-1
J: TRBJ1-2
size: -
CDR3: CASSLGRGPPTNYGYTF
DNA: TGTGCCAGCAGCTTGGGCAGGGGGCCTCCAACTAATTATGGCTACACCTTC

D: TRBD2
V: TRBV20-1
J: TRBJ2-5
size: few
CDR3: CSARGTSQETQYF
DNA: TGCAGTGCTAGGGGGACTAGCCAAGAGACCCAGTACTTC

D: -
V: TRBV7-8
J: TRBJ2-3
size: -
CDR3: CASSLANSWEGTDTQYF
DNA: TGTGCCAGCAGCTTAGCTAACAGTTGGGAAGGCACAGATACGCAGTATTTT

D: -
V: TRBV20-1
J: TRBJ2-3
size: -
CDR3: CSANHRLETQYF
DNA: TGCAGTGCTAATCATCGGCTGGAAACGCAGTATTTT

D: -
V: TRBV5-1
J: TRBJ2-1
size: many
CDR3: CASSLVQLSSVNEQFF
DNA: TGCGCCAGCAGCTTGGTACAGCTGAGCTCGGTCAATGAGCAGTTCTTC

D: -
V: TRBV6-2/TRBV6-3
J: TRBJ2-3
size: many
CDR3: CASSYSGADTQYF
DNA: TGTGCCAGCAGTTACTCTGGGGCAGATACGCAGTATTTT

D: -
V: TRBV12-3/TRBV12-4
J: TRBJ2-7
size: few
CDR3: CASSFGGPGGDEQYF
DNA: TGTGCCAGCAGTTTTGGCGGGCCTGGTGGTGACGAGCAGTACTTC

D: -
V: TRBV21-1
J: TRBJ1-5
size: many
CDR3: CATSKQAVYSNQPQHF
DNA: TGTGCCACCAGTAAGCAGGCCGTCTATAGCAATCAGCCCCAGCATTTT

D: TRBD2
V: TRBV28
J: TRBJ2-4
size: few
CDR3: CASSPVGAGVTKNIQYF
DNA: TGTGCCAGCAGTCCAGTCGGGGCGGGAGTAACCAAAAACATTCAGTACTTC

D: -
V: TRBV19
J: TRBJ2-6
size: many
CDR3: CASRPEIAFNVLTF
DNA: TGTGCCAGTAGGCCGGAAATCGCGTTCAACGTCCTGACTTTC

D: TRBD1
V: TRBV20-1
J: TRBJ2-3
size: few
CDR3: CSARQGASDTQYF
DNA: TGCAGTGCTAGACAGGGGGCCTCAGATACGCAGTATTTT

D: -
V: TRBV11-2
J: TRBJ2-6
size: few
CDR3: CASSRGSGANVLTF
DNA: TGTGCCAGCAGCCGGGGCTCTGGGGCCAACGTCCTGACTTTC

D: -
V: TRBV2
J: TRBJ2-3
size: many
CDR3: CASKQEGRYTQYF
DNA: TGTGCCAGCAAACAGGAGGGGAGGTATACGCAGTATTTT

D: -
V: TRBV19
J: TRBJ2-4
size: -
CDR3: CASTAQGDAKNIQYF
DNA: TGTGCCAGTACCGCACAAGGTGATGCCAAAAACATTCAGTACTTC

D: TRBD2
V: TRBV9
J: TRBJ2-7
size: few
CDR3: CASSATGTSYAEQYF
DNA: TGTGCCAGCAGCGCTACCGGGACTAGCTATGCCGAGCAGTACTTC

D: -
V: TRBV5-6
J: TRBJ1-2
size: -
CDR3: CASSPMAGARGYTF
DNA: TGTGCCAGCAGCCCCATGGCGGGGGCGCGAGGCTACACCTTC